This TCR beta chain came from a study of CD8 T cells in ankylosing spondylitis (dated by TCRdb to 2016 to 2017). Concerning the study at large: The study set out to find disease-linked TCR variants by profiling T cell receptor beta repertoires in ankylosing spondylitis patients and healthy donors. The full study cohort comprised around 23 ankylosing spondylitis patients and approximately 100 healthy donors. Peripheral blood samples were taken, and synovial fluid was additionally collected from ankylosing spondylitis patients. Broader findings and caveats from the paper: A TCR beta motif made up of about eight highly homologous amino acid variants appeared to be characteristic of blood from ankylosing spondylitis patients. Some of the motif variants had been reported before in the synovial fluid and blood of reactive arthritis patients, a finding that suggests common disease-initiation mechanisms. The disease-linked clones were reported as significantly enriched in matched synovial fluid samples from ankylosing spondylitis patients. In peripheral blood, the disease-linked clones were found at relatively low frequencies and had a CD8+ phenotype.

Instrument on record: Illumina HiSeq 2500. Quantitative 5'-RACE with molecular barcodes was used to prepare TCR beta libraries. Under the source paper's analysis protocol: Disease-linked TCR variants were identified with a new computational method built on a probabilistic model of VDJ rearrangement. TCRdb itself trimmed the public reads at Q25 with fastp, ran MiXCR and retained productive beta chains. CDR3 protein sequences are deduplicated, and each keeps its most common genes and DNA. These V and J calls originate from TCRdb's pipeline instead of the authors' own analysis. Across this sample there are about 750,000 distinct CDR3 sequences, with around 17% seen only once. The ten largest clones take up around 20% of the sample. The germline V gene provides CDR1 MGHRA and CDR2 YSYEKL. The CDR3, cysteine through phenylalanine, is 12 amino acids long. Only the CDR3 portion is preserved as DNA: 36 bases, with reading frame beginning at the first base. Trimming removed 4 bases from V and 4 bases from J, leaving 7 bases between the germline ends.

This clonotype was counted at least ten times. Its antigen is still unknown. The record has no base qualities; no much larger clone is one base away. This TCR derives from a male donor with ankylosing spondylitis. The specimen sequenced was blood, either unsorted or a sorted T cell fraction (not recorded which). Recombination linked TRBV4-1 to TRBJ1-1; no D gene is confidently identified. The DNA reads as follows: TGCGCCAGCAGCCGAACGGGCACTGAAGCTTTCTTT. The encoded protein is CASSRTGTEAFF.